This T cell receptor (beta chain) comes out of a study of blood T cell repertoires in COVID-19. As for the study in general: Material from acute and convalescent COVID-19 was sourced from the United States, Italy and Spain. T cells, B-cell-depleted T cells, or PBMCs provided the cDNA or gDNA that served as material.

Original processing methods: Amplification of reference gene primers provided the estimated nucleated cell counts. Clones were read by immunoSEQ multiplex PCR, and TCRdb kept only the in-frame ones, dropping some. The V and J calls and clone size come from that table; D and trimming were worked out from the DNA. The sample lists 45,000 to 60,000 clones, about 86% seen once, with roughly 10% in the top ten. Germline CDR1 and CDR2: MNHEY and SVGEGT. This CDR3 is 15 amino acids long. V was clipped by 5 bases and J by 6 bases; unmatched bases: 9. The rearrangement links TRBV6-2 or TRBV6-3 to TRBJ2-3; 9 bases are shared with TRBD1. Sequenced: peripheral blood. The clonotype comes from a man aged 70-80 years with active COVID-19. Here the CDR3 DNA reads TGTGCCAGCAGTCAAAACAGGGGGCAAGCGGATACGCAGTATTTT. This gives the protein CASSQNRGQADTQYF.